The rows below give T cell receptor beta chains drawn from one sample of a study of cytomegalovirus exposure and HLA in healthy donors. Sequencing used immunoSEQ multiplex PCR; TCRdb keeps in-frame clones, though not all of them. In all, the sample yields some 110,000 clones. Sample: PBMCs. The receptors come from a man in his forties in good health and CMV-seropositive. Each CDR3 is given with its conserved first and last residue. Fields, in order: CDR3 length, D gene, V gene, J gene, CDR3 DNA, CDR3 protein. D genes are given only for firm matches.

cdr3_length: 16; d_call: TRBD1; v_call: TRBV4-1; j_call: TRBJ2-5; cdr3_nt: TGCGCCAGCAGCCGAAAACAGGGGGCGGGTGGAGAGACCCAGTACTTC; cdr3_aa: CASSRKQGAGGETQYF
cdr3_length: 15; d_call: NA; v_call: TRBV7-9; j_call: TRBJ2-1; cdr3_nt: TGTGCCAGCAGCTTATCGGAACAGTCCTACAATGAGCAGTTCTTC; cdr3_aa: CASSLSEQSYNEQFF
cdr3_length: 14; d_call: NA; v_call: TRBV11-3; j_call: TRBJ2-7; cdr3_nt: TGTGCCAGCAGCCCGGACTTCCCGTCCTACGAGCAGTACTTC; cdr3_aa: CASSPDFPSYEQYF
cdr3_length: 17; d_call: NA; v_call: TRBV14; j_call: TRBJ2-7; cdr3_nt: TGTGCCAGCAGCCAAGTTGGCCCCCCTATCAATACTAGAGAGCAGTACTTC; cdr3_aa: CASSQVGPPINTREQYF
cdr3_length: 15; d_call: NA; v_call: TRBV18; j_call: TRBJ1-4; cdr3_nt: TGTGCCAGCTCACCACACTCCGGCGGGGATGAAAAACTGTTTTTT; cdr3_aa: CASSPHSGGDEKLFF
cdr3_length: 15; d_call: TRBD1; v_call: TRBV11-2; j_call: TRBJ1-1; cdr3_nt: TGTGCCAGCAGCTTAGAGAGGGGACTGACAGGGGACGCTTTCTTT; cdr3_aa: CASSLERGLTGDAFF
cdr3_length: 13; d_call: NA; v_call: TRBV4-2; j_call: TRBJ2-7; cdr3_nt: TGTGCCAGCAGCCGAGGCAAAACCTACGAGCAGTACTTC; cdr3_aa: CASSRGKTYEQYF
cdr3_length: 13; d_call: NA; v_call: TRBV6-5; j_call: TRBJ1-5; cdr3_nt: TGTGCCAGCAGGGGGGGTTTATCCCAGCCCCAGCATTTT; cdr3_aa: CASRGGLSQPQHF
cdr3_length: 14; d_call: NA; v_call: TRBV19; j_call: TRBJ1-1; cdr3_nt: TGTGCCAGTAGTATTTTCGGGGGGAACTCTGAAGCTTTCTTT; cdr3_aa: CASSIFGGNSEAFF
cdr3_length: 17; d_call: NA; v_call: TRBV5-1; j_call: TRBJ2-5; cdr3_nt: TGCGCCAGCAGCTTGGCCATGGGGGGAAGGGGCTTGGAGACCCAGTACTTC; cdr3_aa: CASSLAMGGRGLETQYF
cdr3_length: 15; d_call: NA; v_call: TRBV5-4; j_call: TRBJ2-1; cdr3_nt: TGTGCCAGCAGCCCGAAGGGACTCTGGGACAATGAGCAGTTCTTC; cdr3_aa: CASSPKGLWDNEQFF
cdr3_length: 14; d_call: NA; v_call: TRBV28; j_call: TRBJ2-1; cdr3_nt: TGTGCCAGCAGTTCTACGGCGGGATCCGATGAGCAGTTCTTC; cdr3_aa: CASSSTAGSDEQFF
cdr3_length: 14; d_call: TRBD1; v_call: TRBV5-1; j_call: TRBJ1-2; cdr3_nt: TGCGCCAGCCACCGGGACAGCCGTAATTATGGCTACACCTTC; cdr3_aa: CASHRDSRNYGYTF
cdr3_length: 14; d_call: NA; v_call: TRBV7-2; j_call: TRBJ1-1; cdr3_nt: TGTGCCAGCAGCGAACAGGGTATCGGCACTGAAGCTTTCTTT; cdr3_aa: CASSEQGIGTEAFF
cdr3_length: 14; d_call: NA; v_call: TRBV10-1; j_call: TRBJ2-2; cdr3_nt: TGCGCCAGCACCCCTGAGTTGATCACCGGGGAGCTGTTTTTT; cdr3_aa: CASTPELITGELFF
cdr3_length: 17; d_call: NA; v_call: TRBV15; j_call: TRBJ1-1; cdr3_nt: TGTGCCACCAGCAGGACCTCATCTTCGGACATGAACACTGAAGCTTTCTTT; cdr3_aa: CATSRTSSSDMNTEAFF
cdr3_length: 16; d_call: TRBD2; v_call: TRBV7-9; j_call: TRBJ2-1; cdr3_nt: TGTGCCAGCAGCCTTAGAGCGGGAGGTTATCGCAATGAGCAGTTCTTC; cdr3_aa: CASSLRAGGYRNEQFF
cdr3_length: 12; d_call: NA; v_call: TRBV29-1; j_call: TRBJ2-1; cdr3_nt: TGCAGCATCGTAGCGGCCTACAATGAGCAGTTCTTC; cdr3_aa: CSIVAAYNEQFF
cdr3_length: 13; d_call: NA; v_call: TRBV7-8; j_call: TRBJ2-1; cdr3_nt: TGTGCCAGCAGCAAAGGGATGGGGCATGAGCAGTTCTTC; cdr3_aa: CASSKGMGHEQFF
cdr3_length: 9; d_call: NA; v_call: TRBV29-1; j_call: TRBJ2-1; cdr3_nt: TGCAGCGTTGGTGAGGAGCAGTTCTTC; cdr3_aa: CSVGEEQFF
cdr3_length: 17; d_call: TRBD1; v_call: TRBV5-1; j_call: TRBJ1-6; cdr3_nt: TGCGCCAGCAGCTGGGACATGACAGGGGTTCGGAATTCACCCCTCCACTTT; cdr3_aa: CASSWDMTGVRNSPLHF
cdr3_length: 13; d_call: NA; v_call: TRBV6-5; j_call: TRBJ2-7; cdr3_nt: TGTGCCAGCAGCCTTAGACTGGCTGGGGAGCAGTACTTC; cdr3_aa: CASSLRLAGEQYF
cdr3_length: 16; d_call: TRBD1; v_call: TRBV7-3; j_call: TRBJ2-5; cdr3_nt: TGTGCCAGCAGCTTAGGTCAGACAGGGGGGGAAGAGACCCAGTACTTC; cdr3_aa: CASSLGQTGGEETQYF
cdr3_length: 14; d_call: TRBD1; v_call: TRBV6-5; j_call: TRBJ1-2; cdr3_nt: TGTGCCAGCAGTAAGCCGGGACAGAACTATGGCTACACCTTC; cdr3_aa: CASSKPGQNYGYTF
cdr3_length: 16; d_call: TRBD2; v_call: TRBV29-1; j_call: TRBJ2-3; cdr3_nt: TGCAGCGTCGAAGGGAGCGGGAGGACAAGCACAGATACGCAGTATTTT; cdr3_aa: CSVEGSGRTSTDTQYF
cdr3_length: 15; d_call: TRBD1; v_call: TRBV2; j_call: TRBJ2-5; cdr3_nt: TGTGCCAGCAGTGCGGTCACAGGGGGGCAAGAGACCCAGTACTTC; cdr3_aa: CASSAVTGGQETQYF
cdr3_length: 13; d_call: NA; v_call: TRBV18; j_call: TRBJ2-5; cdr3_nt: TGTGCCAGCTCACCCGACTGGTCGGAGACCCAGTACTTC; cdr3_aa: CASSPDWSETQYF
cdr3_length: 15; d_call: TRBD2; v_call: TRBV5-4; j_call: TRBJ2-1; cdr3_nt: TGTGCCAGCAGCTTGGCCAGCGGGAATGTGGATGAGCAGTTCTTC; cdr3_aa: CASSLASGNVDEQFF
cdr3_length: 17; d_call: NA; v_call: TRBV7-6; j_call: TRBJ1-2; cdr3_nt: TGTGCCAGCAGCTCGGGGATGGAGGCCACACCCGGTCGTGGCTACACCTTC; cdr3_aa: CASSSGMEATPGRGYTF
cdr3_length: 15; d_call: TRBD2; v_call: TRBV2; j_call: TRBJ2-7; cdr3_nt: TGTGCCAGCAGGTGGGGGGGGACCATATCCTACGAGCAGTACTTC; cdr3_aa: CASRWGGTISYEQYF
cdr3_length: 16; d_call: NA; v_call: TRBV6-6; j_call: TRBJ1-2; cdr3_nt: TGTGCCAGCAGTTCATTCAGCAGAGTTTCCCCAGGGGGCTACACCTTC; cdr3_aa: CASSSFSRVSPGGYTF